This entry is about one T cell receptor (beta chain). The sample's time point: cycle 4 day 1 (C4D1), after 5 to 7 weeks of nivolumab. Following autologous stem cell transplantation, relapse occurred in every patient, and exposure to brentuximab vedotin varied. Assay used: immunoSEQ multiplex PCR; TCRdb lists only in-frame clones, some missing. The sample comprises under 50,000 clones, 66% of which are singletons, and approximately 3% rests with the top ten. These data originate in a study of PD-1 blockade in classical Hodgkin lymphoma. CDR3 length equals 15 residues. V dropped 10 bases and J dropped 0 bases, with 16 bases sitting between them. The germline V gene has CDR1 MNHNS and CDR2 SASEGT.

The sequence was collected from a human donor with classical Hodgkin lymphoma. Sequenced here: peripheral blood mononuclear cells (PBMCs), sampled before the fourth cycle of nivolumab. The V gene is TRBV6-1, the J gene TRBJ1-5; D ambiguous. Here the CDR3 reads CATHRRLDSNQPQHF. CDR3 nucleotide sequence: TGTGCCACACACCGCAGGTTAGATAGCAATCAGCCCCAGCATTTT.